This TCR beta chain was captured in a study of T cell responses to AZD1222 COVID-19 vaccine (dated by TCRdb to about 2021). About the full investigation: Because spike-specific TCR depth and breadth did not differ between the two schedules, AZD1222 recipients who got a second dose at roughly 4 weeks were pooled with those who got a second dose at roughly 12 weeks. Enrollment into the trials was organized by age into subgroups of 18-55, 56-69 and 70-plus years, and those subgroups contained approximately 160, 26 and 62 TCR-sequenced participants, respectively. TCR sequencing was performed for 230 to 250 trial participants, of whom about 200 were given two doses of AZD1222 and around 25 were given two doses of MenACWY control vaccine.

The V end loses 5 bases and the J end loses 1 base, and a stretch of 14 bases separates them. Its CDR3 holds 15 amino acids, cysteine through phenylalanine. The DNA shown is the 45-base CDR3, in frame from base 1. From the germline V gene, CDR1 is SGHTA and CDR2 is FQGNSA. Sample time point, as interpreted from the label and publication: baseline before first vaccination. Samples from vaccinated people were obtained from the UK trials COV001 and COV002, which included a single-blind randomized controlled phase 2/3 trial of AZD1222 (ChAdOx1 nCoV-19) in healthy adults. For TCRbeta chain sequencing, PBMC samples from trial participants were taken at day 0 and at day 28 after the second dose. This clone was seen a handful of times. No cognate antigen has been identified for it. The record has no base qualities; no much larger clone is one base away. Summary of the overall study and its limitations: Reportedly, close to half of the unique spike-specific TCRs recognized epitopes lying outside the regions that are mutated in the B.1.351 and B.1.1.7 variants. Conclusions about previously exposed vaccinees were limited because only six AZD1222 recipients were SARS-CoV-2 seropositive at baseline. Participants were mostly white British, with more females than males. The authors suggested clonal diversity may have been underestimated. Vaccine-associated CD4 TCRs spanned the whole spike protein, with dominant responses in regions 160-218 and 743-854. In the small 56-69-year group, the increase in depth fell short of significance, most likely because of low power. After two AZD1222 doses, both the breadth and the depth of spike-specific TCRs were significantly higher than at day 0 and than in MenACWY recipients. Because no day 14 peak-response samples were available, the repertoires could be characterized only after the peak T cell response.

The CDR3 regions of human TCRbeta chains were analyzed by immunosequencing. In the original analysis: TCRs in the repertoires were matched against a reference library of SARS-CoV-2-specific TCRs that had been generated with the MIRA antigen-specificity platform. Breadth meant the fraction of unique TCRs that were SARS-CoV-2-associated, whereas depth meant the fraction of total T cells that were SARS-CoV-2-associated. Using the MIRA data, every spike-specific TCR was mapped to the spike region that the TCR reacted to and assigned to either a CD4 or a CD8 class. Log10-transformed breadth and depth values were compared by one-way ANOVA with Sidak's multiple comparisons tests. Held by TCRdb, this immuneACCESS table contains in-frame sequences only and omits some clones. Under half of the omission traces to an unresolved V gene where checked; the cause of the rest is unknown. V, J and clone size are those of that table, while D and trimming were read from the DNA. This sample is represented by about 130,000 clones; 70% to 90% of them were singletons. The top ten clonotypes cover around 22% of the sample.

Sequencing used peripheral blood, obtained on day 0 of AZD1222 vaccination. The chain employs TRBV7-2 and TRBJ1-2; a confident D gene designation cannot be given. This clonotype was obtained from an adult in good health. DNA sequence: TGTGCCAGCAGCCCGAGGGCGGGGATTAACTATGGCTACACCTTC. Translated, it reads CASSPRAGINYGYTF.